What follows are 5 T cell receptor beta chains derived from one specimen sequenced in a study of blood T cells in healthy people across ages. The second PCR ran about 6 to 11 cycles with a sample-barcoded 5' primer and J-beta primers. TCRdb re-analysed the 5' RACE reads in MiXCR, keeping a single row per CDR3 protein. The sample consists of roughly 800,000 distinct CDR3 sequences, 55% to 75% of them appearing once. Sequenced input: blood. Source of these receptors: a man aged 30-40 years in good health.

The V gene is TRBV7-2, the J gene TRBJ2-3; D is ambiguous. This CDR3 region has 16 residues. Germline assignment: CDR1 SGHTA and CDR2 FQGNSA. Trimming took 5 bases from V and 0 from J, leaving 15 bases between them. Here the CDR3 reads CASSPTRRRSTDTQYF. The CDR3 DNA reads TGTGCCAGCAGCCCTACAAGGCGGCGAAGCACAGATACGCAGTATTTT. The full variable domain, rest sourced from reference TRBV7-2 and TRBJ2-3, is GAGVSQSPSNKVTEKGKDVELRCDPISGHTALYWYRQSLGQGLEFLIYFQGNSAPDKSGLPSDRFSAERTGGSVSTLTIQRTQQEDSAVYLCASSPTRRRSTDTQYFGPGTRLTVL.

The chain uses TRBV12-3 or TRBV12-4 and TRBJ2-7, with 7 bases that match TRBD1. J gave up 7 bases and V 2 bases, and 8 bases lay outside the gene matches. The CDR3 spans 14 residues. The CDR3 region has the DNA TGTGCCAGCAGTTTATATGAGGGGGCTGATGAGCAGTACTTC. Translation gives CASSLYEGADEQYF.

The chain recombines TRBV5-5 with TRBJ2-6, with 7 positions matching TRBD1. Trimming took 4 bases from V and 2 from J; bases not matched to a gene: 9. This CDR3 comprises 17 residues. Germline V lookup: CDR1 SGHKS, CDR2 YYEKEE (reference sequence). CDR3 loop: CASSATRDSAGANVLTF. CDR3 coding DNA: TGTGCCAGCAGCGCCACCCGGGACAGTGCTGGGGCCAACGTCCTGACTTTC.

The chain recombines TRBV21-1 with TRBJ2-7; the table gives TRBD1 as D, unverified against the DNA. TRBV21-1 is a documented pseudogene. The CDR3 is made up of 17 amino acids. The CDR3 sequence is CASSSKGLFRGAGEQYF. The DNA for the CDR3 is TGTGCCAGCAGCTCAAAAGGGCTCTTTCGCGGGGCGGGGGAGCAGTACTTC.

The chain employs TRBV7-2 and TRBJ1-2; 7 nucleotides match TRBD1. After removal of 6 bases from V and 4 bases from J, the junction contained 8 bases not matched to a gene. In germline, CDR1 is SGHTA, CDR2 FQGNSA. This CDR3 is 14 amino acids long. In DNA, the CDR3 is TGTGCCAGCAGTCCTACAGGGGTACTCTATGGCTACACCTTC. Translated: CASSPTGVLYGYTF.